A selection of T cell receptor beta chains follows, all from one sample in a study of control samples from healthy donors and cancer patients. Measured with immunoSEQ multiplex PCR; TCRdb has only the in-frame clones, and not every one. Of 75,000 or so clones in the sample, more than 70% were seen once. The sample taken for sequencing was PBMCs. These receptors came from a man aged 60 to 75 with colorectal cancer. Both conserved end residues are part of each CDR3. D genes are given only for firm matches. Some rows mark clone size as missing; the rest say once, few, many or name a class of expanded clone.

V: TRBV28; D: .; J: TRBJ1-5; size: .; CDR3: CASRSWDGGDQPQHF; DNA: TGTGCCAGCCGGTCCTGGGACGGTGGGGATCAGCCCCAGCATTTT
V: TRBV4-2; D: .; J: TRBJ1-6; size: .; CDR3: CASSPTGATGHSPLHF; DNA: TGTGCCAGCAGCCCCACGGGGGCTACGGGGCATTCACCCCTCCACTTT
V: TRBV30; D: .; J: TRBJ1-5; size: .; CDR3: CAWSVGPNQPQHF; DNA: TGTGCCTGGAGTGTAGGTCCCAATCAGCCCCAGCATTTT
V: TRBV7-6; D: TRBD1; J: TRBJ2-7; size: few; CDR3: CASSRTGGLSSYEQYF; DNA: TGTGCCAGCAGCCGAACAGGGGGCCTTAGCTCCTACGAGCAGTACTTC
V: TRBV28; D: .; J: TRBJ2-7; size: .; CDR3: CASSPHRVYEQYF; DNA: TGTGCCAGCAGCCCGCACAGGGTCTACGAGCAGTACTTC
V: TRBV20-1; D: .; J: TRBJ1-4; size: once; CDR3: CSARDREKLFF; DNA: TGCAGTGCTAGGGACCGTGAAAAACTGTTTTTT
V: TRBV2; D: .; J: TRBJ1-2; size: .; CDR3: CASSESRTPANYGYTF; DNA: TGTGCCAGCAGTGAGTCGCGGACACCAGCTAACTATGGCTACACCTTC
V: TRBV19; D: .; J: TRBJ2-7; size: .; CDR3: CASSIVESSYEQYF; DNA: TGTGCCAGTAGTATCGTCGAAAGCTCCTACGAGCAGTACTTC
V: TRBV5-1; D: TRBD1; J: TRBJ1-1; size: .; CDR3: CASSLAEQGVDTEAFF; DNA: TGCGCCAGCAGCTTAGCCGAACAGGGGGTTGACACTGAAGCTTTCTTT
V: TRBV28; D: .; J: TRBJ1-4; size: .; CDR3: CASGGLEKLFF; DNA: TGTGCCAGCGGGGGACTTGAAAAACTGTTTTTT
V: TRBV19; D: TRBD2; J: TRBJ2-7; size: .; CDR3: CASSIGGGYEQYF; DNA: TGTGCCAGTAGTATCGGCGGGGGCTACGAGCAGTACTTC
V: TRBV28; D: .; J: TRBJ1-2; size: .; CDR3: CASMGTDGYTF; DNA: TGTGCCAGCATGGGGACCGATGGCTACACCTTC
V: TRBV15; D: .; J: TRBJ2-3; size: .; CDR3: CATSRDQDTQYF; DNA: TGTGCCACCAGCAGAGATCAAGATACGCAGTATTTT
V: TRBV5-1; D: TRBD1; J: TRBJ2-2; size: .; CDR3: CASSLAQGAGTGELFF; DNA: TGCGCCAGCAGCTTGGCTCAGGGGGCGGGCACCGGGGAGCTGTTTTTT
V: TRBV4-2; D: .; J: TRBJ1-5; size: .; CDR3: CASSQGGPRDNQPQHF; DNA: TGTGCCAGCAGCCAAGGAGGGCCCCGGGACAATCAGCCCCAGCATTTT
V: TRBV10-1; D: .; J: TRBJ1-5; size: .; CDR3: CASSESGQPQHF; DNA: TGCGCCAGCAGTGAGTCTGGGCAGCCCCAGCATTTT
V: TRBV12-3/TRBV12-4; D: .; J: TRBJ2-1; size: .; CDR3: CASSLSYNEQFF; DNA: TGTGCCAGCAGTCTGTCCTACAATGAGCAGTTCTTC
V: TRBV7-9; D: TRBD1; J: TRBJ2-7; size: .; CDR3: CASSSTGGNAYEQYF; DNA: TGTGCCAGCAGCTCAACAGGGGGCAATGCCTACGAGCAGTACTTC
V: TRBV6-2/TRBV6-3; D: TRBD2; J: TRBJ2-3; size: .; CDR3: CASSNIRTSGGLTDTQYF; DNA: TGTGCCAGCAGTAACATCCGGACTAGCGGGGGCCTCACAGATACGCAGTATTTT
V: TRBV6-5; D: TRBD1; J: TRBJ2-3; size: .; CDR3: CASSRDRGTDTQYF; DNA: TGTGCCAGCAGCCGGGACAGGGGGACAGATACGCAGTATTTT
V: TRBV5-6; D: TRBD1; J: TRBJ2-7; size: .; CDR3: CASSFRTGRYEQYF; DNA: TGTGCCAGCAGCTTCCGGACAGGTCGGTACGAGCAGTACTTC
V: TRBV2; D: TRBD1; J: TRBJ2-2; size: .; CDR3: CASSRDRGNTGELFF; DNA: TGTGCCAGCAGTCGGGACAGGGGGAACACCGGGGAGCTGTTTTTT
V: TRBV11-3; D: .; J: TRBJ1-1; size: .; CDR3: CASRPRTGTYSAEAFF; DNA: TGTGCCAGCAGACCAAGAACCGGGACGTATAGTGCTGAAGCTTTCTTT
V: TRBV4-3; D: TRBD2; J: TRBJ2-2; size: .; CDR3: CASSQESSGGATGELFF; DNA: TGCGCCAGCAGCCAAGAGTCCAGCGGGGGGGCCACCGGGGAGCTGTTTTTT
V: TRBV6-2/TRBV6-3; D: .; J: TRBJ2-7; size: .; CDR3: CASSYGSGSYEQYF; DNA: TGTGCCAGCAGTTACGGGTCAGGGTCCTACGAGCAGTACTTC
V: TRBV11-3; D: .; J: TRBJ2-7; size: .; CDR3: CASSLDRGAWTAEQYF; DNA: TGTGCCAGCAGCTTAGATCGAGGGGCCTGGACCGCCGAGCAGTACTTC
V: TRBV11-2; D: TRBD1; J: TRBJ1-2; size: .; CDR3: CASSSNPGQGNYGYTF; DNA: TGTGCCAGCAGCTCCAATCCGGGACAGGGCAACTATGGCTACACCTTC
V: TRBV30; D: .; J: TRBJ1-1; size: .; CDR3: CAWSVQENTEAFF; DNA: TGTGCCTGGAGTGTACAAGAGAACACTGAAGCTTTCTTT
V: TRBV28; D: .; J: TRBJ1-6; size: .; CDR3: CASSSDLPTYGSPLHF; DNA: TGTGCCAGCAGTTCCGACTTACCCACATACGGTTCACCCCTCCACTTT
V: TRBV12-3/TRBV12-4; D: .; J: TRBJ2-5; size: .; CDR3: CASSLGAGETQYF; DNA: TGTGCCAGCAGTTTAGGAGCGGGAGAGACCCAGTACTTC
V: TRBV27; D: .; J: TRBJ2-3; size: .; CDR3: CASSTDRDASRDTQYF; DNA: TGTGCCAGCAGTACTGACCGGGACGCCAGTCGGGATACGCAGTATTTT
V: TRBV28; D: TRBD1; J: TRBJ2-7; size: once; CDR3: CASSLPGQEKYEQYF; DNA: TGTGCCAGCAGTTTACCTGGACAGGAAAAATACGAGCAGTACTTC
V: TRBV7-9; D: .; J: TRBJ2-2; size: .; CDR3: CASRPGAANTGELFF; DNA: TGTGCCAGCAGACCAGGGGCCGCGAACACCGGGGAGCTGTTTTTT
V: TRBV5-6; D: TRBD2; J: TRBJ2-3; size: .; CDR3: CASSFAGGSTDTQYF; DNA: TGTGCCAGCAGCTTTGCGGGGGGGAGCACAGATACGCAGTATTTT
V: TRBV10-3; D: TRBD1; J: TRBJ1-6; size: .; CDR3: CAINDRDGSPLHF; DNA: TGTGCCATCAACGACAGGGACGGTTCACCCCTCCACTTT
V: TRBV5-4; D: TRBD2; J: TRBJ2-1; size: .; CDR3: CASSPGLAGGRFF; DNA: TGTGCCAGCAGTCCCGGACTAGCGGGGGGGCGGTTCTTC
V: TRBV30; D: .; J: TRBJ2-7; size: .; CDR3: CAWSPLSTYEQYF; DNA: TGTGCCTGGAGCCCTCTTTCGACCTACGAGCAGTACTTC
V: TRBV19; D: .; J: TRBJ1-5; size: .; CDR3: CASSWGPLQPQHF; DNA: TGTGCCAGTAGTTGGGGTCCCCTTCAGCCCCAGCATTTT
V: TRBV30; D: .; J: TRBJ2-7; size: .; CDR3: CAWSRGSYEQYF; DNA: TGTGCCTGGAGTCGAGGGTCCTACGAGCAGTACTTC
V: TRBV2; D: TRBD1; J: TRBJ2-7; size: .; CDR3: CAGGQSSYEQYF; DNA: TGTGCCGGGGGACAGAGCTCCTACGAGCAGTACTTC
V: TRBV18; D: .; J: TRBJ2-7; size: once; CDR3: CASSPETGIEQYF; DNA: TGTGCCAGCTCACCGGAGACAGGAATCGAGCAGTACTTC
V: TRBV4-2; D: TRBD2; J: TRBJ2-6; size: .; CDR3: CASSLRSGGDSGANVLTF; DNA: TGTGCCAGCAGCCTTAGGAGCGGGGGGGACTCTGGGGCCAACGTCCTGACTTTC
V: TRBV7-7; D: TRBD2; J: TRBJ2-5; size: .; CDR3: CASSLGRSVRGETQYF; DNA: TGTGCCAGCAGCTTAGGGCGCTCGGTGCGGGGGGAGACCCAGTACTTC
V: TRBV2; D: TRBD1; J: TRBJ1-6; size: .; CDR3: CASSAHNPGQGAYSPLHF; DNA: TGTGCCAGCAGTGCCCACAACCCGGGACAGGGGGCTTATTCACCCCTCCACTTT
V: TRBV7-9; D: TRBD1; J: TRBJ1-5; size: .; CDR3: CASSLGVGQLSNQPQHF; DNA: TGTGCCAGCAGCTTAGGGGTGGGACAGCTTAGCAATCAGCCCCAGCATTTT
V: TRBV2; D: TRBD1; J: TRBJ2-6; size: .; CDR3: CASSLQGSGANVLTF; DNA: TGTGCCAGCAGTCTACAGGGGTCTGGGGCCAACGTCCTGACTTTC
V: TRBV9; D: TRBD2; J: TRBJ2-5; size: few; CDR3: CASSVDGGAGETQYF; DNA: TGTGCCAGCAGCGTAGACGGGGGGGCGGGGGAGACCCAGTACTTC
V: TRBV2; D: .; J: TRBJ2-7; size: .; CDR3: CAGLDDGSHEQYF; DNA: TGTGCCGGCTTGGACGACGGATCCCACGAGCAGTACTTC
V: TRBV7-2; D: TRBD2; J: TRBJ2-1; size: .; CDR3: CASSATSGGVNEQFF; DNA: TGTGCCAGCAGCGCAACTAGCGGGGGGGTCAATGAGCAGTTCTTC
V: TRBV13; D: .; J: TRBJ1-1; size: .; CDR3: CASSRGTEAFF; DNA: TGTGCCAGCAGCCGAGGGACTGAAGCTTTCTTT
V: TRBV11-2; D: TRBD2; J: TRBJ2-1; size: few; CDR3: CASSNLAGGDGEQFF; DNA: TGTGCCAGCAGCAACCTAGCGGGGGGTGATGGTGAGCAGTTCTTC
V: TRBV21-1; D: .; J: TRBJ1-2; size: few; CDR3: CASSGDPVPF; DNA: TGTGCCAGCAGCGGGGACCCGGTGCCCTTC
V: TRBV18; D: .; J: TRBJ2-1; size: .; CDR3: CASSPPGTPGRRNEQFF; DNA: TGTGCCAGCTCACCACCAGGGACCCCTGGACGTCGGAATGAGCAGTTCTTC
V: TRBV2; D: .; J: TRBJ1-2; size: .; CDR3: CASSETEYGYTF; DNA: TGTGCCAGCAGTGAGACGGAGTATGGCTACACCTTC
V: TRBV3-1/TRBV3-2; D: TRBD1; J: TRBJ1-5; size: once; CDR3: CASSRTGGWNQPQHF; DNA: TGTGCCAGCAGCCGGACAGGGGGATGGAATCAGCCCCAGCATTTT
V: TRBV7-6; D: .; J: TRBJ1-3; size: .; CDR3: CASSFYTASSGNTIYF; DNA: TGTGCCAGCAGCTTCTACACCGCTAGCTCTGGAAACACCATATATTTT
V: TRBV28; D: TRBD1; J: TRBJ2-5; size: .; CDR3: CASSRTGTGVYQETQYF; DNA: TGTGCCAGCAGCCGCACCGGGACAGGGGTTTACCAAGAGACCCAGTACTTC